Presented here are 28 T cell receptor beta chains from one specimen sequenced in a study of T cell repertoires in cytomegalovirus infection. One entry per CDR3 protein, called by TCRdb with MiXCR from the reads. Of approximately 910,000 distinct CDR3 sequences listed, roughly 31% are singletons. No antigens are known for them. The material was cultured CD8+ T cells from PBMCs, obtained from culture after CMV antigen stimulation. All receptors come from a human donor in good health (CMV status not recorded). Some clones in this sample may be carry-over from other donors' samples.

This clonotype has just a few counts. V usage is TRBV6-2 or TRBV6-3 and J usage is TRBJ1-5, with TRBD1 identical over 7 bases. Trimming at V came to 7 bases and at J to 5 bases, leaving 11 bases not matched to a gene. This CDR3 has 15 residues. The germline V gene encodes CDR1 MNHEY and CDR2 SVGEGT. CDR3 sequence reads: CASKVGTARYQPQHF. CDR3 DNA sequence: TGTGCCAGCAAAGTCGGGACAGCTCGCTATCAGCCCCAGCATTTT.

A few counts support this clonotype. The rearrangement links TRBV6-2 or TRBV6-3 to TRBJ1-1; D remains unclear. This CDR3 comprises 14 residues. V lost 4 bases and J lost 7, with 16 bases in between. Germline CDR1 is MNHEY and CDR2 is SVGEGT. As DNA, the CDR3 is TGTGCCAGCAGTTTAACTCCGGTACGCCTTGAAGCTTTCTTT. Translating it yields CASSLTPVRLEAFF.

The gene calls are TRBV6-5 and TRBJ1-2; D not resolved. Trimming left V 5 bases short and J 5 bases short, with 18 bases between. The length of the CDR3 is 15 residues. CDR1 MNHEY and CDR2 SVGAGI come from the germline V gene. The CDR3 DNA reads as TGTGCCAGCAGTCCCGGGCGGGGAGGAAAATATGGCTACACCTTC. Translated: CASSPGRGGKYGYTF.

CDR3 sequence: CASSHQGTYGYTF. CDR3 nucleotides: TGTGCCAGCAGCCACCAGGGGACCTATGGCTACACCTTC. The chain couples TRBV6-1 to TRBJ1-2; TRBD1 is a possible D gene (6 bases). The ends were cut back, 6 bases at V and 4 bases at J, with 12 bases in the middle. The CDR3 sequence is 13 residues long. Germline V gene data show CDR1 as MNHNS and CDR2 as SASEGT.

The V call is TRBV27, the J call TRBJ2-1; possible D gene TRBD1, 7 bases. The germline gives CDR1 MNHEY, CDR2 SMNVEV (reference sequence). Trimming left V 0 bases short and J 9 bases short, with 12 bases between. The CDR3 length is 14 residues. The CDR3, as DNA: TGTGCCAGCAGTTTATCGGAGGGGGCGGGTGAGCAGTTCTTC. Protein: CASSLSEGAGEQFF.

This chain connects TRBV5-4 to TRBJ1-2; TRBD1 might be the D (5 bases). Trimming removed 0 bases at V and 1 base at J, with 13 bases between. The CDR3 extends over 16 amino acids. CDR1 is SGHNT, CDR2 YYREEE, per germline (reference sequence). This chain's CDR3 is CASSLAGAGYNYGYTF. CDR3 DNA sequence: TGTGCCAGCAGCTTGGCCGGGGCAGGGTATAACTATGGCTACACCTTC.

V usage is TRBV14 and J usage is TRBJ2-1; tentative D call: TRBD2 (5 bases). This CDR3 is built from 16 residues. The V gene's germline CDR1 is SGHDN and CDR2 FVKESK. Between the trimmed V and J ends, which lost 0 bases and 0 bases, there was a span of 9 bases. CDR3 amino acids: CASSQDLGSSYNEQFF. In nucleotides, the CDR3 is TGTGCCAGCAGCCAAGATCTGGGGAGCTCCTACAATGAGCAGTTCTTC.

Only a few counts were recorded for this clonotype. This chain uses TRBV4-3 with TRBJ1-2, with D perhaps matching TRBD1 (5 bases). V was shortened by 6 bases and J by 2 bases, with 19 bases between the two germline ends. The CDR3 length is 16 residues. Germline values: CDR1 LGHNA, CDR2 YSLEER. The CDR3 loop reads CASRLGLAEWNYGYTF. DNA for the CDR3: TGCGCCAGCAGGCTGGGGCTTGCCGAATGGAACTATGGCTACACCTTC.

This clonotype has only one observation. This sequence joins TRBV7-4 and TRBJ2-7; no clear D. CDR1 and CDR2 (germline): SGHVT, SQSDAQ. This CDR3 has 14 amino acids. Trimming left V 4 bases short and J 5 bases short, with 15 bases between. The CDR3 DNA reads as TGTGCCAGCAGCTCGCCCCTTAAAGCAAACGAGCAGTACTTC. Translation gives CASSSPLKANEQYF. Drawing the rest from reference TRBV7-4 and TRBJ2-7, the complete variable domain is GAGVSQSPRYKVAKRGRDVALRCDSISGHVTLYWYRQTLGQGSEVLTYSQSDAQRDKSGRPSGRFSAERPERSVSTLKIQRTEQGDSAVYLCASSSPLKANEQYFGPGTRLTVT.

The chain links TRBV7-4 to TRBJ1-1, with no clear D. The CDR3 length is 14 residues. V lost 2 bases and J 1 base, leaving 8 bases between the germline ends. Germline CDR1 and CDR2: SGHVT and SQSDAQ. The CDR3 sequence: CASSLLIRNTEAFF. The CDR3 coding sequence is TGTGCCAGCAGCTTATTGATCAGGAACACTGAAGCTTTCTTT.

This clonotype was picked up many times. The CDR3 bases are TGCGCCAGCAGCCAAGGCAGTAGCACAGATACGCAGTATTTT. It specifies CASSQGSSTDTQYF. This chain connects TRBV4-1 to TRBJ2-3, with D uncertain. The CDR3 totals 14 residues. Germline CDR1 and CDR2: MGHRA and YSYEKL. The V end was cut by 1 base, the J end by 0 bases, with 5 bases between.

This clonotype was counted many times. This chain links TRBV7-2 with TRBJ2-1, with D maybe TRBD1 (6 bases). From germline, CDR1 is SGHTA and CDR2 FQGNSA. The CDR3 spans 13 residues. The V end was cut by 5 bases, the J end by 3 bases, with 8 bases between. The CDR3 is CASSPTGYNEQFF. CDR3 DNA: TGTGCCAGCAGCCCGACAGGCTACAATGAGCAGTTCTTC.

The V gene is TRBV29-1, the J gene TRBJ2-7, with D possibly TRBD1 on 5 matching bases. CDR1 and CDR2 from the germline V gene are SQVTM and ANQGSEA. This CDR3 spans 11 amino acids. The germline V and J ends were trimmed by 5 bases and 6 bases, with 11 bases remaining between them. CDR3 sequence reads: CSVLRQGEQYF. CDR3 DNA sequence: TGCAGCGTTTTGAGGCAGGGCGAGCAGTACTTC.

On this clonotype: Germline and junction disagree at one end, which may indicate a read error. The CDR3, as DNA: TGTGCTAGCAGCTTAGCGGGCAGTGGATGGGCGAACACCGGGGAGCTGTTTTTT. This codes for CASSLAGSGWANTGELFF. This chain uses TRBV7-7 with TRBJ2-2, with TRBD2 matching over 7 bases. CDR1 SSHAT and CDR2 FNYEAQ come from the germline V gene (reference sequence). The CDR3 is 18 amino acids.

The chain carries TRBV7-6 and TRBJ1-5, with TRBD1 matching 7 bases. Germline V CDR1 and CDR2: SGHVS, FNYEAQ. CDR3 length equals 18 residues. Losses at the gene ends were 1 base for V and 1 base for J; bases not matched to a gene: 10. The CDR3 nucleotides read TGTGCCAGCAGCTTAGTTAGTAGGGCAGGGGGAAGCAATCAGCCCCAGCATTTT. Residues: CASSLVSRAGGSNQPQHF.

This rearrangement joins TRBV6-5 to TRBJ2-3; 9 bases are shared with TRBD1. V was pared by 6 bases and J by 4 bases, with 5 bases of the junction left unmatched. Looked up from germline, CDR1 is MNHEY and CDR2 is SVGAGI. This CDR3 is built from 14 residues. CDR3 region: CASRYTGGADTQYF. CDR3 DNA sequence: TGTGCCAGCAGATACACAGGGGGCGCAGATACGCAGTATTTT.

In this sample, this clonotype turned up once. This sequence joins TRBV19 and TRBJ2-1; 8 bases agree with TRBD2. Germline V gene lookup returns CDR1 LNHDA and CDR2 SQIVND (reference sequence). This CDR3 contains 15 residues. Trimming removed 3 bases from V and 7 bases from J; junction bases left unmatched: 8. CDR3 nucleotide sequence: TGTGCCAGTAGTATGGGCGGGGGGCCACAAAATGAGCAGTTCTTC. This codes for CASSMGGGPQNEQFF. Supplemented by reference TRBV19 and TRBJ2-1, the full variable domain reads DGGITQSPKYLFRKEGQNVTLSCEQNLNHDAMYWYRQDPGQGLRLIYYSQIVNDFQKGDIAEGYSVSREKKESFPLTVTSAQKNPTAFYLCASSMGGGPQNEQFFGPGTRLTVL.

This clonotype showed up many times. The genes are TRBV7-2 and TRBJ1-5; D ambiguous. V lost 2 bases to trimming and J lost 3 bases, with 8 bases between them. From germline, CDR1 is SGHTA and CDR2 FQGNSA. CDR3 length: 14 residues. The CDR3: CASSLNGNNQPQHF. In DNA, the CDR3 is TGTGCCAGCAGCTTAAACGGAAACAATCAGCCCCAGCATTTT.

CDR3 in amino acids: CASSLQSPEGGELFF. In DNA, the CDR3 is TGTGCCAGCAGTTTACAGTCTCCCGAGGGCGGGGAGCTGTTTTTT. V is TRBV27 and J is TRBJ2-2; possibly TRBD2 for D (5 bases). The germline V gene encodes CDR1 MNHEY and CDR2 SMNVEV (reference sequence). The CDR3 extends over 15 amino acids. V gave up 2 bases and J gave up 7 bases, with 14 bases separating them.

The chain couples TRBV19 to TRBJ2-3, with D hard to call. The CDR3 covers 15 residues. CDR1 and CDR2 from the germline V gene are LNHDA and SQIVND (reference sequence). The germline V and J ends were trimmed by 5 bases and 2 bases, with 14 bases remaining between them. Here the CDR3 DNA reads TGTGCCAGTAGTGATCAGGCGATTTCCACAGATACGCAGTATTTT. It translates to CASSDQAISTDTQYF.

This clonotype was counted between two and nine times. The CDR3 region is CASSLSVTGDNEQFF. The CDR3 region has the DNA TGTGCCAGCAGTTTATCGGTGACAGGGGACAATGAGCAGTTCTTC. This chain connects TRBV27 to TRBJ2-1; 8 bases match TRBD1. V shed 0 bases and J 5 bases; nucleotides not matched to a gene: 3. The CDR3 spans 15 residues. CDR1 is MNHEY, CDR2 SMNVEV, per germline (reference sequence).

This clonotype was counted at least ten times. The gene calls are TRBV7-2 and TRBJ2-5; 12 bases fit TRBD1. The CDR3 runs to 16 residues. The V and J ends lost 7 bases and 5 bases, in that order; junction bases with no gene match: 11. Germline V CDR1 and CDR2: SGHTA, FQGNSA. The CDR3 DNA reads as TGTGCCAGCAACCCAAACCGGGACAGGGGGCGGGAGACCCAGTACTTC. Residues: CASNPNRDRGRETQYF.

This clonotype was counted at least ten times. The gene calls are TRBV27 and TRBJ1-2, with D unresolved. Germline CDR1 and CDR2: MNHEY and SMNVEV (reference sequence). CDR3 length: 13 amino acids. The V end lost 4 bases, the J end lost 6 bases, and 12 bases lay between the germline ends. The CDR3: CASSSSVPNGYTF. The CDR3 region has the DNA TGTGCCAGCAGTTCTAGCGTCCCCAATGGCTACACCTTC.

This chain uses TRBV27 with TRBJ1-1, with 7 bases fitting TRBD1. The CDR3 is made up of 14 amino acids. Germline CDR1 and CDR2: MNHEY and SMNVEV (reference sequence). J lost 5 bases, V lost 5 bases, and 8 bases had no gene match. CDR3 amino acids: CASSPGQARTEAFF. CDR3 nucleotide sequence: TGTGCCAGCAGTCCCGGACAGGCGAGGACTGAAGCTTTCTTT.

The chain couples TRBV12-3 or TRBV12-4 to TRBJ2-2; TRBD1 aligns across 8 bases. Trimming removed 5 bases from V and 4 bases from J; junction bases left unmatched: 12. This CDR3 comprises 17 residues. The CDR3: CASSPRQGARVTGELFF. The DNA for the CDR3 is TGTGCCAGCAGTCCGAGGCAGGGGGCGCGGGTCACCGGGGAGCTGTTTTTT.

The chain has TRBV6-1 and TRBJ2-5; D ambiguous. Germline loops: CDR1 MNHNS, CDR2 SASEGT. The CDR3 has 12 amino acids. Trimming removed 6 bases at V and 5 bases at J, with 10 bases between. CDR3 nucleotide sequence: TGTGCCAGCAGACGTGTTTCGGAGACCCAGTACTTC. Translation: CASRRVSETQYF.

With regard to this clonotype: At one boundary the junction diverges from the germline segment, which might be a read error. This sequence joins TRBV7-8 and TRBJ2-2, with TRBD1 identical over 8 bases. Looked up from germline, CDR1 is SGHVS and CDR2 is FQNEAQ. The length of the CDR3 is 15 residues. The CDR3 region is CASSSGGSNTGELVF. DNA for the CDR3: TGTGCCAGCAGCTCAGGGGGCTCGAACACCGGGGAGCTGGTTTTT. The full variable domain, rest sourced from reference TRBV7-8 and TRBJ2-2, is GAGVSQSPRYKVAKRGQDVALRCDPISGHVSLFWYQQALGQGPEFLTYFQNEAQLDKSGLPSDRFFAERPEGSVSTLKIQRTQQEDSAVYLCASSSGGSNTGELVFGEGSRLTVL.

The chain uses TRBV20-1 and TRBJ1-1; 9 bases fit TRBD1. Germline values: CDR1 DFQATT, CDR2 SNEGSKA (reference sequence). With 5 bases clipped from V and 4 bases from J, the junction kept 17 bases outside the gene matches. This CDR3 has 17 residues. The CDR3 here is CSAHPIVRDRVGTEAFF. In DNA, the CDR3 is TGCAGTGCTCACCCCATAGTCCGGGACAGGGTGGGCACTGAAGCTTTCTTT.